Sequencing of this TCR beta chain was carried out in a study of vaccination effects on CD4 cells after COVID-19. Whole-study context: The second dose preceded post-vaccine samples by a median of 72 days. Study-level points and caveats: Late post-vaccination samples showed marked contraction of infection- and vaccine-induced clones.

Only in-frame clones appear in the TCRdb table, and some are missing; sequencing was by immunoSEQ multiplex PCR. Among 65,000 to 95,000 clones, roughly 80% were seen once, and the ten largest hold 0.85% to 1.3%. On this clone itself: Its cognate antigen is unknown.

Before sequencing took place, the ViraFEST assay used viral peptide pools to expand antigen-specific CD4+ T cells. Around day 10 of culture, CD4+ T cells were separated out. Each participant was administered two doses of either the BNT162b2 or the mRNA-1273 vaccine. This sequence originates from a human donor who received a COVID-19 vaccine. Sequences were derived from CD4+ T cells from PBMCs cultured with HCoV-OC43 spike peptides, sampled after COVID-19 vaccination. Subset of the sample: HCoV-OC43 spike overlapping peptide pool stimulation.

CDR3 protein: CASSLAGEAEAFF. For the CDR3, the DNA is TGCGCCAGCAGCTTGGCCGGGGAAGCTGAAGCTTTCTTT. The chain uses TRBV5-1 and TRBJ1-1; D is uncertain. Germline V gives CDR1 SGHRS, CDR2 YFSETQ. The CDR3 length is 13 residues. Trimming stripped 0 bases from V and 6 bases from J, with 9 bases between.